Below are 16 T cell receptor beta chains sequenced from a single sample in a study of T cell changes during pregnancy in multiple sclerosis. Measured with immunoSEQ multiplex PCR; TCRdb has only the in-frame clones, and not every one. The data hold 20,000 to 25,000 clones, with 85% observed a single time. The sample here was CD8+ T cells from peripheral blood mononuclear cells, taken before pregnancy. Receptor source: a female donor with multiple sclerosis, enrolled in a pregnancy study.

V and J are TRBV4-1 and TRBJ2-1; 12 bases are a match to TRBD2. This CDR3 has 17 amino acids. The V segment lost 1 base and the J segment 15 bases; nucleotides outside the gene matches: 16. Germline loops: CDR1 MGHRA, CDR2 YSYEKL. This chain's CDR3 is CASSQVSQGASGRGGFF. CDR3 sequence (DNA): TGCGCCAGCAGCCAAGTCTCACAGGGGGCTAGCGGGAGGGGGGGGTTCTTC.

This sequence joins TRBV27 and TRBJ2-1, with D perhaps TRBD2 (6 bases). The germline V gene has CDR1 MNHEY and CDR2 SMNVEV (reference sequence). Trimming cost V 5 bases and J 2 bases, with 16 bases left between them. The CDR3 is 16 amino acids. The CDR3 region is CASSAGRLSAYNEQFF. The CDR3 DNA is TGTGCCAGCAGTGCGGGACGGCTCTCGGCCTACAATGAGCAGTTCTTC.

This rearrangement joins TRBV15 to TRBJ2-1; D is ambiguous. Germline CDR1 reads LNHNV; CDR2 reads YYDKDF (reference sequence). The CDR3 is made up of 14 amino acids. The V end lost 0 bases, the J end lost 4 bases, and 7 bases lay between the germline ends. The CDR3 protein is CATSRERRYNEQFF. Written as DNA, the CDR3 is TGTGCCACCAGCAGAGAGCGGAGATACAATGAGCAGTTCTTC.

The chain recombines TRBV16 with TRBJ2-7; 9 nucleotides align to TRBD2. Germline CDR1 KGHSY, CDR2 FQNENV. V lost 2 bases to trimming and J lost 3 bases; unmatched junction nucleotides: 5. The CDR3 runs 15 residues. The CDR3 is CASSQSTSGLYEQYF. Here the CDR3 DNA reads TGTGCCAGCAGCCAAAGCACTAGCGGGCTCTACGAGCAGTACTTC.

This chain connects TRBV4-1 to TRBJ1-5; no clear D. This CDR3 has 13 amino acids. The germline gives CDR1 MGHRA, CDR2 YSYEKL. Trimming shortened V by 5 bases and J by 2 bases, and 7 bases separated the two germline ends. The CDR3 is CASSVRGNQPQHF. CDR3 nucleotide sequence: TGCGCCAGCAGCGTGAGAGGCAATCAGCCCCAGCATTTT.

CDR3 residues: CASSLGTSTAYEQYF. CDR3 DNA: TGCGCCAGCAGCTTAGGAACTAGTACAGCCTACGAGCAGTACTTC. The V gene is TRBV5-1, the J gene TRBJ2-7, with D perhaps TRBD2 (5 bases). The CDR3 consists of 15 residues. Germline V gives CDR1 SGHRS, CDR2 YFSETQ. Trimming left V 2 bases short and J 2 bases short, with 14 bases between.

This clone is a singleton in its sample. The chain recombines TRBV28 with TRBJ2-1; D perhaps matches TRBD2 (6 bases). The CDR3 contains 14 residues. Trimming pared 3 bases from V and 6 bases from J, leaving 12 bases between. The germline V gene has CDR1 MDHEN and CDR2 SYDVKM. The CDR3 loop reads CASSFSGSGNEQFF. The CDR3 DNA reads as TGTGCCAGCAGTTTTTCTGGTAGCGGCAATGAGCAGTTCTTC.

The chain uses TRBV5-4 and TRBJ2-7; the match to TRBD2 covers 10 bases. Germline V gene lookup returns CDR1 SGHNT and CDR2 YYREEE (reference sequence). This CDR3 region has 14 residues. J lost 5 bases, V lost 2 bases, and 4 bases had no gene match. The CDR3 region is CASSFLAGGNEQYF. DNA of the CDR3: TGTGCCAGCAGCTTTTTAGCGGGAGGTAACGAGCAGTACTTC.

In this sample, this clone is medium-sized. The CDR3 loop is CASSDSRDTGELFF. CDR3 in DNA: TGTGCCAGCAGTGACTCGCGGGACACCGGGGAGCTGTTTTTT. V usage is TRBV6-4 and J usage is TRBJ2-2, with a possible D match to TRBD2 (5 bases). From germline, CDR1 is MRHNA and CDR2 SNTAGT. V gave up 0 bases and J gave up 3 bases, with 5 bases separating them. The CDR3 is 14 residues long.

This chain links TRBV6-5 with TRBJ2-3; D possibly corresponds to TRBD2 (6 bases). CDR3 length: 15 residues. The germline gives CDR1 MNHEY, CDR2 SVGAGI. V lost 1 base, J lost 3 bases, and 11 bases lay in between. Here the CDR3 DNA reads TGTGCCAGCAGTTACTTAGGTGGAGGGACAGATACGCAGTATTTT. The encoded protein is CASSYLGGGTDTQYF.

The chain's CDR3 is CASSFGTSGTSTDTQYF. CDR3 sequence (DNA): TGTGCCAGCAGTTTCGGCACTAGCGGGACTAGCACAGATACGCAGTATTTT. V is TRBV28 and J is TRBJ2-3, with TRBD2 matching over 10 bases. The V and J ends lost 3 bases and 0 bases, in that order; junction bases with no gene match: 6. The germline V gene encodes CDR1 MDHEN and CDR2 SYDVKM. There are 17 residues in the CDR3.

The chain links TRBV4-1 to TRBJ1-1; TRBD1 matches 7 bases. The CDR3 runs 15 residues. CDR1 and CDR2 (germline): MGHRA, YSYEKL. V gave up 1 base and J gave up 4 bases; unmatched junction bases: 6. The CDR3 reads CASSQGTGETTEAFF. The CDR3 bases are TGCGCCAGCAGCCAAGGGACAGGTGAAACCACTGAAGCTTTCTTT.

V and J are TRBV5-4 and TRBJ2-6, with TRBD1 as a possible D gene (6 bases). This CDR3 region has 18 residues. Germline-derived CDR1 and CDR2 are SGHNT and YYREEE (reference sequence). Between the trimmed V and J ends, which lost 4 bases and 1 base, there was a span of 18 bases. The CDR3 DNA follows: TGTGCCAGCAGCCGTCATCGGGATAGGGGGTCTGGGGCCAACGTCCTGACTTTC. It specifies CASSRHRDRGSGANVLTF.

V usage is TRBV9 and J usage is TRBJ2-1; tentative D call: TRBD2 (6 bases). CDR1 is SGDLS and CDR2 is YYNGEE in the germline V gene. The CDR3 length is 14 residues. V lost 4 bases to trimming and J lost 3 bases, with 11 bases between them. CDR3 region: CASSPGTYYNEQFF. For the CDR3, the DNA is TGTGCCAGCAGCCCCGGGACTTACTACAATGAGCAGTTCTTC.

This clone was counted once. V usage is TRBV4-1 and J usage is TRBJ2-7, with D perhaps TRBD2 (6 bases). The V and J ends lost 2 bases and 2 bases respectively, with 13 bases between them. CDR1 and CDR2 from the germline V gene are MGHRA and YSYEKL. This CDR3 is 15 amino acids long. The CDR3 DNA is TGCGCCAGCAGCCAATCGGGGGATGCCCCCTACGAGCAGTACTTC. This gives the protein CASSQSGDAPYEQYF.

The genes are TRBV7-2 and TRBJ2-7, with TRBD2 matching 7 bases. The CDR3 covers 15 residues. V lost 5 bases and J lost 5; bases outside the gene matches: 12. In germline, CDR1 is SGHTA, CDR2 FQGNSA. Here the CDR3 DNA reads TGTGCCAGCAGCCCAGGCGGGGGACTGGCGCACGAGCAGTACTTC. It translates to CASSPGGGLAHEQYF.